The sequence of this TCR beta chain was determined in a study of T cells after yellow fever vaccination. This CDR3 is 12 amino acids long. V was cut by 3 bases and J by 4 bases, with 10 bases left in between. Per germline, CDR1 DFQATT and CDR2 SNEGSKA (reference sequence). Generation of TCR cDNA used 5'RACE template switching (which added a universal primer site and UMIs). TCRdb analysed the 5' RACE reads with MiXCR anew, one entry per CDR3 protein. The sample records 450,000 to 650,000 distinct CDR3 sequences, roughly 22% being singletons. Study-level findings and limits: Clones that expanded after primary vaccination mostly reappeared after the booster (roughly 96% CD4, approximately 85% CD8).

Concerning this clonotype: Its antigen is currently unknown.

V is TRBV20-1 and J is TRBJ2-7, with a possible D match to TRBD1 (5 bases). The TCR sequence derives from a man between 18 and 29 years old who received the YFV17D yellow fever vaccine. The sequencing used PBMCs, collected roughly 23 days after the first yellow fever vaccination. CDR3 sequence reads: CSASRVLYEQYF. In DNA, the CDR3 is TGCAGTGCTAGCAGGGTACTATACGAGCAGTACTTC.